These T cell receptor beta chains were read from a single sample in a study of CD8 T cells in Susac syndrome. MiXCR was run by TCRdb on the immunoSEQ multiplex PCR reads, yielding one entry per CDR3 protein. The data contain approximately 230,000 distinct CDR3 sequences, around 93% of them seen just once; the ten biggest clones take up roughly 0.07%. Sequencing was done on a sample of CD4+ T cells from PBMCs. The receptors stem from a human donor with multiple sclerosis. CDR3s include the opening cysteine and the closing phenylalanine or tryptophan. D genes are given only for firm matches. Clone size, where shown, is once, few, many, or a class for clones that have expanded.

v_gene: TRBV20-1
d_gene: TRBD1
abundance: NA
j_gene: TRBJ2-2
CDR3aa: CSARPGGPGELFF

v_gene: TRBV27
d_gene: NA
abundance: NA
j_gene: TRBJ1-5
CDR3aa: CASSWSQGQPQHF

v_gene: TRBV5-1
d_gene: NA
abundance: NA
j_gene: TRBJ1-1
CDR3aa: CASSLVDGEAFF

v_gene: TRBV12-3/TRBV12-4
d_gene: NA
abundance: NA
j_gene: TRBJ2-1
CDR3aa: CASSLAVGRSEQFF

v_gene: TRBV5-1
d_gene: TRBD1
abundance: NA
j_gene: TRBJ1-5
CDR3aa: CASRVGGQGPNQPQHF

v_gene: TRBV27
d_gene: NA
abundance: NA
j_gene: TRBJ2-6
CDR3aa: CASRRNSGANVLTF

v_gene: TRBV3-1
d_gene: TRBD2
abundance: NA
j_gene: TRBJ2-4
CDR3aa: CASSHSGSPGVGYF

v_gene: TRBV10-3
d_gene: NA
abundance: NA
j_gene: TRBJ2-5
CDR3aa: CAIKGAGLGETQYF

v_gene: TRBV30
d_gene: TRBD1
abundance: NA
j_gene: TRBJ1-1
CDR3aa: CAYRDRGRAFF

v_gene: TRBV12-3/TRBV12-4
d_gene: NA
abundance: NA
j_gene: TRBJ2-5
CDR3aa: CASSLSGARETQYF

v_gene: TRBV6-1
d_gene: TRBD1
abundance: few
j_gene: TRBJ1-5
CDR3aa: CASNDRGGNQPQHF

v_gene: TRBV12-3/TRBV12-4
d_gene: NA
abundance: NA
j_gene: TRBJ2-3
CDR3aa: CASTLTADTQYF

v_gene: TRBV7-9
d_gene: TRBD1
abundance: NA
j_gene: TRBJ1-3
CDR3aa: CASSPTTGRKNTIYF

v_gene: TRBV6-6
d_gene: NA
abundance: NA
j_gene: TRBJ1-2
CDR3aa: CASRDSAGYGYTF

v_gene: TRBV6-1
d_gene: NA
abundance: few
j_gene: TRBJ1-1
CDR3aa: CASSEVNTEAFF

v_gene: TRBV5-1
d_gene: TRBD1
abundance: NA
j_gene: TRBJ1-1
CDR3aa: CASSLGGGLNTEAFF

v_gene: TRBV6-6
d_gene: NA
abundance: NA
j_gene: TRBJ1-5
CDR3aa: CASSQGSSNQPQHF

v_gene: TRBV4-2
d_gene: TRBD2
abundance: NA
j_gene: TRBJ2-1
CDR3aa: CASSQRGGNYNEQFF

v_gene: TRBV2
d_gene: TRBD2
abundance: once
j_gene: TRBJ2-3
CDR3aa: CASSELRLADTDTQYF

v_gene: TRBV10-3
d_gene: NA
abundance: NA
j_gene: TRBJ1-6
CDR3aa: CANRQDHNSPLHF

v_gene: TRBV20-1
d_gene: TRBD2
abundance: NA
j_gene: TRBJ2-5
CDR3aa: CSAGGTSGRPGETQYF

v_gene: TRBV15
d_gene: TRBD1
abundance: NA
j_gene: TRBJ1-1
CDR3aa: CATSKNRGWNTEAFF

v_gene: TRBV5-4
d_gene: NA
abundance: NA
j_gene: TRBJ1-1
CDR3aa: CASSRPGVGYTEAFF

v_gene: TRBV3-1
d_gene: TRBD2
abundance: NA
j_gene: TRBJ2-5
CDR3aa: CASSQAHRLADTQYF